This T cell receptor beta chain was sequenced during a study of cytomegalovirus exposure and HLA in healthy donors. In the PCR, 60 Vbeta and 13 Jbeta primers were used. The table came from immunoSEQ multiplex PCR; TCRdb's copy has only in-frame clones and leaves some out. The profile covers around 140,000 clones, with 82% appearing a single time and about 8.1% taken by the ten largest. This clone occurred once. This CDR3 is 16 amino acids long. The germline CDR1 and CDR2 sequences are SEHNR and FQNEAQ (reference sequence). The V gene end was trimmed by 5 bases and the J gene end by 8 bases; junction bases not matched to a gene: 15.

This TCR was sampled from a woman aged 50 to 60 in good health and CMV-seropositive. The genes are TRBV7-9 and TRBJ2-1; 7 bases are a match to TRBD2. The sequencing sample was made of PBMCs. The CDR3 DNA is TGTGCCAGCAGCCTTCTTGGGGAGCGGGATCTGGATGAGCAGTTCTTC. This gives the protein CASSLLGERDLDEQFF.